The clone carrying this TCR beta chain has a count of ten or more. Its antigen remains unidentified. Time point here: newly diagnosed GD, antithyroid drugs for less than 3 months. The TCR library was made from RNA extracted from PBMCs. Building the TCR beta libraries relied on iRepertoire HTBI primers, and CDR3 regions underwent Arm-PCR. From the multiplex PCR reads, TCRdb called clonotypes with MiXCR, one entry per CDR3 protein. This table holds 530,000 or so distinct CDR3 sequences, about 13% found once. Looked up from germline, CDR1 is DFQATT and CDR2 is SNEGSKA (reference sequence). The CDR3 extends over 15 amino acids. Trimming took 1 base from V and 3 from J, leaving 14 bases between them. The sample belongs to a study of regulatory T cells in long-lasting Graves disease. Findings and limits, study-wide: Those with persistent disease had in common more public clonotypes (2,741) than new patients (around 910).

The same sample was also studied in work on T cells in Graves' hyperthyroidism and ophthalmopathy.

This clonotype was sampled from a man in his thirties or forties with Graves disease. The V and J genes are TRBV20-1 and TRBJ2-3, with D maybe TRBD2 (5 bases). The material was peripheral blood mononuclear cells (PBMCs), obtained at new diagnosis, from a patient treated with antithyroid drugs. CDR3 bases: TGCAGTGCTAGAGTGGTAGCGAGTATAACAGATACGCAGTATTTT. The encoded protein is CSARVVASITDTQYF.